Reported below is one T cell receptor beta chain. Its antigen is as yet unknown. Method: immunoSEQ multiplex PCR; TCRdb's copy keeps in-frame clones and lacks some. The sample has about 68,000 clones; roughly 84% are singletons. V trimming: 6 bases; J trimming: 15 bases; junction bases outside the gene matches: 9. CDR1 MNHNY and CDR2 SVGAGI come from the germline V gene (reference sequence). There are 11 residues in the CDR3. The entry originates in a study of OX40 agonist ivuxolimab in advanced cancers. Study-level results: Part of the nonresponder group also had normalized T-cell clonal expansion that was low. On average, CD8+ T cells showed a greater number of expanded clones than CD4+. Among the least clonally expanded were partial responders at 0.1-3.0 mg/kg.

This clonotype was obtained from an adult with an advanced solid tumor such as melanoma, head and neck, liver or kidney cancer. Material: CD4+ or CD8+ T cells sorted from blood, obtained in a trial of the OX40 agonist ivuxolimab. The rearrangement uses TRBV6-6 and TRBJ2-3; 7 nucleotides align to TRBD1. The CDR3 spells CASRYQDRIYF. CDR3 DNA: TGTGCCAGCAGGTACCAGGACAGGATCTATTTT.